Below are 14 T cell receptor beta chains sequenced from a single sample in a study of T-cell memory formation after mild COVID-19. TCRdb itself ran the 5' RACE reads through MiXCR, one entry per CDR3 protein. Here the sample spans 150,000 to 200,000 distinct CDR3 sequences, about 14% being singletons. The sequenced sample was PBMCs or a T cell subset sorted from them (not recorded which). The receptor set was obtained from an adult woman who had mild COVID-19 (a few samples of this study predate the infection). Cell type and time point are not known.

This sequence joins TRBV5-1 and TRBJ2-2, with 8 bases matching TRBD2. Germline V lookup: CDR1 SGHRS, CDR2 YFSETQ. V lost 4 bases to trimming and J lost 6 bases; unmatched junction nucleotides: 11. The CDR3 length is 16 residues. CDR3 amino acids: CASSPRPTGGPGELFF. The CDR3 coding sequence is TGCGCCAGCAGCCCAAGACCGACGGGGGGGCCCGGGGAGCTGTTTTTT.

The chain carries TRBV11-3 and TRBJ2-1; D might be TRBD2 (5 bases). Germline V CDR1 and CDR2: SGHNT, YENEEA. The CDR3 runs 13 residues. Trimming stripped 5 bases from V and 6 bases from J, with 11 bases between. The CDR3 loop is CASSPTSFNEQFF. The CDR3 DNA reads as TGTGCCAGCAGCCCCACTAGTTTCAATGAGCAGTTCTTC. The entire variable domain, with the rest obtained from reference TRBV11-3 and TRBJ2-1, is as follows: EAGVVQSPRYKIIEKKQPVAFWCNPISGHNTLYWYLQNLGQGPELLIRYENEEAVDDSQLPKDRFSAERLKGVDSTLKIQPAELGDSAVYLCASSPTSFNEQFFGPGTRLTVL.

The chain couples TRBV12-3 or TRBV12-4 to TRBJ1-3; perhaps TRBD1 as D (5 bases). The CDR3 contains 14 residues. Trimming pared 5 bases from V and 5 bases from J, leaving 13 bases between. The CDR3 sequence: CASSLTGTRNTIYF. As DNA, the CDR3 is TGTGCCAGCAGTCTCACCGGGACTCGAAACACCATATATTTT.

The chain couples TRBV27 to TRBJ2-1; 12 nucleotides align to TRBD2. The CDR3 totals 14 residues. Germline values: CDR1 MNHEY, CDR2 SMNVEV (reference sequence). The junction had 6 bases not matched to a gene; V was cut back by 7 bases and J by 8 bases. CDR3 protein: CASKGLAGGHEQFF. For the CDR3, the DNA is TGTGCCAGCAAGGGGCTAGCGGGGGGGCATGAGCAGTTCTTC.

In its sample, this clonotype was seen a few times. V and J are TRBV15 and TRBJ2-1, with TRBD2 matching 7 bases. V lost 5 bases, J lost 4 bases, and 17 bases stayed unmatched. The CDR3 loop spans 18 amino acids. Germline CDR1 is LNHNV and CDR2 is YYDKDF (reference sequence). CDR3 in amino acids: CATSGGPAITGGYNEQFF. CDR3 DNA: TGTGCCACCAGCGGTGGACCCGCCATTACGGGGGGATACAATGAGCAGTTCTTC.

The chain links TRBV5-1 to TRBJ2-3; a possible D gene is TRBD2 (6 bases). The ends were cut back, 4 bases at V and 3 bases at J, with 12 bases in the middle. Germline values: CDR1 SGHRS, CDR2 YFSETQ. This CDR3 region has 14 residues. CDR3 residues: CASSRERGTDTQYF. Here the CDR3 DNA reads TGCGCCAGCAGCCGGGAGCGAGGGACAGATACGCAGTATTTT.

The chain joins TRBV7-9 to TRBJ1-5, with 7 bases that match TRBD1. The CDR3 runs to 15 residues. J was trimmed by 3 bases and V by 4 bases; bases with no gene match: 6. In germline, CDR1 is SEHNR, CDR2 FQNEAQ (reference sequence). DNA for the CDR3: TGTGCCAGCAGCTCCGAGGGGACAGTCAATCAGCCCCAGCATTTT. Its protein product is CASSSEGTVNQPQHF.

The rearrangement uses TRBV27 and TRBJ2-3, with 9 bases matching TRBD1. CDR1 and CDR2 (germline): MNHEY, SMNVEV (reference sequence). The CDR3 has 13 residues. J was trimmed by 8 bases and V by 5 bases; bases with no gene match: 5. The CDR3: CASSKDRGFTQYF. CDR3 DNA sequence: TGTGCCAGCAGTAAGGACAGGGGTTTTACGCAGTATTTT.

V usage is TRBV12-3 or TRBV12-4 and J usage is TRBJ2-2; unclear D gene. This CDR3 has 15 amino acids. The germline V and J ends were trimmed by 1 base and 2 bases, with 8 bases remaining between them. DNA of the CDR3: TGTGCCAGCAGTTTAGTGGCACAAAACACCGGGGAGCTGTTTTTT. Translated, it gives CASSLVAQNTGELFF.

This clonotype is a singleton in its sample. The chain has TRBV7-9 and TRBJ1-1; possible D gene TRBD1, 5 bases. There are 14 residues in the CDR3. The germline gives CDR1 SEHNR, CDR2 FQNEAQ (reference sequence). V shed 2 bases and J shed 8 bases, with 15 bases lying between them. The CDR3: CASSLLDRNQEAFF. The CDR3 DNA sequence: TGTGCCAGCAGCTTACTAGACAGAAATCAGGAAGCTTTCTTT.

For the CDR3, the DNA is TGCAGTGCTGCCCGGACTAGCGGAATGCTGAATGAGCAGTTCTTC. Amino acids: CSAARTSGMLNEQFF. The chain is built from TRBV20-1 and TRBJ2-1, with TRBD2 identical over 10 bases. The CDR3 is 15 residues long. CDR1 and CDR2 (germline): DFQATT, SNEGSKA (reference sequence). V trimming: 5 bases; J trimming: 7 bases; junction bases outside the gene matches: 11.

The chain employs TRBV6-6 and TRBJ2-5, with TRBD2 matching over 10 bases. J was trimmed by 5 bases and V by 0 bases; bases with no gene match: 12. This CDR3 has 18 amino acids. The germline V gene has CDR1 MNHNY and CDR2 SVGAGI (reference sequence). The CDR3 coding sequence is TGTGCCAGCAGTTACTCTTTCTCGGGACTAGCGCCTGGGGAGACCCAGTACTTC. Its translation is CASSYSFSGLAPGETQYF.

The table lists this clonotype with many counts. The genes are TRBV27 and TRBJ2-3, with 7 bases fitting TRBD2. CDR1 and CDR2 from the germline V gene are MNHEY and SMNVEV (reference sequence). The CDR3 extends over 14 amino acids. The trim removed 6 bases at V and 1 base at J, leaving 4 bases unmatched. Written as DNA, the CDR3 is TGTGCCAGCAGATCAGCGGGGCGCACAGATACGCAGTATTTT. Its protein product is CASRSAGRTDTQYF.

The chain joins TRBV11-2 to TRBJ2-5; 14 positions match TRBD2. In germline, CDR1 is SGHAT, CDR2 FQNNGV. The CDR3 runs to 17 residues. V shed 5 bases, J shed 1 base, and the junction held 6 bases outside the gene matches. CDR3 sequence reads: CASSISGTSGGQETQYF. CDR3 DNA: TGTGCCAGCAGCATCTCTGGGACTAGCGGGGGCCAAGAGACCCAGTACTTC.